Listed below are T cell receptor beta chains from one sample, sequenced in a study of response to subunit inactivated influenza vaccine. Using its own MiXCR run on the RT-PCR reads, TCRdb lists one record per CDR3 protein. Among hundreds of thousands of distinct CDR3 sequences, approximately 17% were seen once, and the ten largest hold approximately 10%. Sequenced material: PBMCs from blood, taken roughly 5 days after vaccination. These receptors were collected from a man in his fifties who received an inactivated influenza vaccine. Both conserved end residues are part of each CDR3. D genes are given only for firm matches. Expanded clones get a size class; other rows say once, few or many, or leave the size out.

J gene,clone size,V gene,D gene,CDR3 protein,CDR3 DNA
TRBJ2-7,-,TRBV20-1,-,CSARGAGDYEQYF,TGCAGTGCTAGAGGGGCAGGGGATTACGAGCAGTACTTC
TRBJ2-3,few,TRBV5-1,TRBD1,CASSEGQAGDTQYF,TGCGCCAGCAGCGAGGGACAGGCGGGAGATACGCAGTATTTT
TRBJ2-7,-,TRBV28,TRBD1,CASRLGTGGSYEQYF,TGTGCCAGCAGATTAGGGACAGGGGGCTCCTACGAGCAGTACTTC
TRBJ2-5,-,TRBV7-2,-,CASSKAAETQYF,TGTGCCAGCAGCAAGGCAGCAGAGACCCAGTACTTC
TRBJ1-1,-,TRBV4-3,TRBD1,CASSQEPIGQVNTEAFF,TGCGCCAGCAGCCAAGAGCCTATCGGACAGGTGAACACTGAAGCTTTCTTT
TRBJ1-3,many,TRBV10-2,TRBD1,CASKAVQGVGNTIYF,TGCGCCAGCAAAGCGGTTCAGGGGGTTGGAAACACCATATATTTT
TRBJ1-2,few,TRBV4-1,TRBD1,CASSHGQGYNYGYTF,TGCGCCAGCAGCCATGGACAGGGGTATAACTATGGCTACACCTTC
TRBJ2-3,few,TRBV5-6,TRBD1,CASSLGDRARDTQYF,TGTGCCAGCAGTCTGGGGGACAGGGCTCGGGATACGCAGTATTTT
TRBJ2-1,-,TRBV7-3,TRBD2,CSSSVTSGRVNEQFF,TGTTCCAGCAGTGTTACTAGCGGGAGGGTCAATGAGCAGTTCTTC
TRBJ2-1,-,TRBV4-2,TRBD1,CASSQDRDRYNEQFF,TGTGCCAGCAGCCAAGATAGGGACAGATACAATGAGCAGTTCTTC
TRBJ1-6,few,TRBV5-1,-,CASRIGKKDSPLHF,TGCGCCAGCAGAATAGGGAAAAAAGATTCACCCCTCCACTTT
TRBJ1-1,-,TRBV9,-,CASGAGVDTEAFF,TGTGCCAGCGGGGCAGGGGTCGACACTGAAGCTTTCTTT
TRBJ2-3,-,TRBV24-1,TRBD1,CATSDPPGQGKGTDTQYF,TGTGCCACCAGTGATCCCCCGGGACAGGGTAAGGGCACAGATACGCAGTATTTT
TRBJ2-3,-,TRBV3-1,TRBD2,CASSTSFRGGADTQYF,TGTGCCAGCAGCACCTCGTTTCGCGGGGGGGCAGATACGCAGTATTTT
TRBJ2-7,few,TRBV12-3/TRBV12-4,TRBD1,CASSPPPGQGGYEQYF,TGTGCCAGCAGCCCACCGCCGGGACAGGGGGGCTACGAGCAGTACTTC
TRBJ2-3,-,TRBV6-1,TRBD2,CASSALILLAGGTDTQYF,TGTGCCAGCAGTGCCCTTATCTTGCTAGCGGGAGGAACAGATACGCAGTATTTT
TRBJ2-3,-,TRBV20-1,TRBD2,CSARGSFSTDTQYF,TGCAGTGCTCGCGGGAGCTTCAGCACAGATACGCAGTATTTT
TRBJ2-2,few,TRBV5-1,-,CASTAGQGGTGELFF,TGCGCCAGCACCGCCGGGCAGGGTGGCACCGGGGAGCTGTTTTTT
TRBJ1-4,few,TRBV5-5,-,CASSLEGFFEKLFF,TGTGCCAGCAGCTTGGAAGGTTTTTTTGAAAAACTGTTTTTT
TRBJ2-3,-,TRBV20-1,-,CSAPRIQDTQYF,TGCAGTGCTCCTAGGATACAAGATACGCAGTATTTT
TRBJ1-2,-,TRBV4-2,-,CASSQEIAGRDGYTF,TGTGCCAGCAGCCAAGAGATCGCAGGTCGGGATGGCTACACCTTC
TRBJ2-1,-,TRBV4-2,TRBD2,CASRELAVASGEQFF,TGTGCCAGCAGGGAACTAGCGGTCGCATCAGGTGAGCAGTTCTTC
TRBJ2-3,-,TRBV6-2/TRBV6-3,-,CASSYATDTDTQYF,TGTGCCAGCAGTTACGCGACCGACACAGATACGCAGTATTTT
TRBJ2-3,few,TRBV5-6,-,CASSVPPGDTQYF,TGTGCCAGCAGCGTCCCCCCAGGGGATACGCAGTATTTT
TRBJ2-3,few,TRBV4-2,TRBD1,CASSPRQGVTDTQYF,TGTGCCAGCAGCCCCCGACAGGGGGTTACAGATACGCAGTATTTT
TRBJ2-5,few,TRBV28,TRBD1,CASSFWDRDQETQYF,TGTGCCAGCAGTTTCTGGGACAGGGACCAAGAGACCCAGTACTTC
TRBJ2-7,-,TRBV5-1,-,CASSTDRGEQYF,TGCGCCAGCAGCACCGATAGGGGCGAGCAGTACTTC
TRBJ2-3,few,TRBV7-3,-,CASSLSGQTQGTQYF,TGTGCCAGCAGCTTATCAGGACAGACCCAGGGTACGCAGTATTTT
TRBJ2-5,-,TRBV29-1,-,CSVESPGETQYF,TGCAGCGTTGAATCCCCAGGGGAGACCCAGTACTTC
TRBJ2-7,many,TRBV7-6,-,CASSPRDNYEQYF,TGTGCCAGCAGCCCGCGGGACAACTACGAGCAGTACTTC
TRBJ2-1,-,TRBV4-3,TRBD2,CASSQVGGSGEQFF,TGCGCCAGCAGCCAAGTGGGCGGGAGTGGTGAGCAGTTCTTC
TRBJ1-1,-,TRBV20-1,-,CSARVLVGETEAFF,TGCAGTGCTAGAGTTTTGGTCGGGGAAACTGAAGCTTTCTTT
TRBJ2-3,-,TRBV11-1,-,CASTTRRSDTQYF,TGTGCCAGCACCACTCGCCGGAGCGATACGCAGTATTTT
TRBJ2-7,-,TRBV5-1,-,CASSLDGFGEQYF,TGCGCCAGCAGCTTGGATGGCTTTGGGGAGCAGTACTTC
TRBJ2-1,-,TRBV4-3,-,CASSQGFGSSYNEQFF,TGCGCCAGCAGCCAAGGATTCGGGAGCTCCTACAATGAGCAGTTCTTC